This T cell receptor (beta chain) emerged from a study of blood T cell repertoires in COVID-19. As for the study in general: The United States, Italy and Spain provided the acute and convalescent COVID-19 samples. The cDNA or gDNA used as material had been derived from T cells, B-cell-depleted T cells, or PBMCs.

CDR1 is SGHVS and CDR2 is FQNEAQ in the germline V gene. There are 15 residues in the CDR3. Trimming removed 0 bases from V and 2 bases from J; junction bases left unmatched: 0. This clone was counted a few times. Study processing details: The authors estimated nucleated cell counts from reference gene primer amplification. Libraries were prepared by immunoSEQ multiplex PCR; TCRdb keeps only in-frame clonotypes and omits some of them. D and trimming were read from the DNA, whereas the V and J calls and clone size are those reported in that table. The sample shows fewer than 200,000 clones, 80% to 85% of them seen only once.

This chain connects TRBV7-8 to TRBJ2-3; 9 bases line up with TRBD1. Sequenced: peripheral blood. This clonotype was sampled from a woman over 75 with active or convalescent COVID-19. This CDR3 reads CASSLAQGATDTQYF. DNA for the CDR3: TGTGCCAGCAGCTTAGCACAGGGGGCCACAGATACGCAGTATTTT.